The sequence of this T cell receptor beta chain was determined in a study of regulatory T cells in long-lasting Graves disease. This clonotype was observed at least ten times. The CDR3 has 16 amino acids. Per the germline V gene, CDR1 is SGHAT and CDR2 is FQNNGV. Deletions cut 4 bases from V and 2 bases from J, with 15 bases between. Combining iRepertoire HTBI primers with Arm-PCR of CDR3 regions, the authors built TCR beta libraries. TCRdb used MiXCR to reprocess the multiplex PCR reads, holding one entry per CDR3 protein. The data contain 350,000 to 500,000 distinct CDR3 sequences, over 15% of them seen just once; the ten biggest clones take up 9.5% to 12%. Time point: newly diagnosed GD, antithyroid drugs for less than 3 months. PBMCs provided the RNA from which the TCR library was made. This sample was shared with a second study, whose subject was T cells in Graves' hyperthyroidism and ophthalmopathy. As that report states: With the HTBI primer set, the TCR CDR3 went through a first round of RT-PCR. Ophthalmopathy was separated from stable hyperthyroidism by a 13 V-J model.

This clonotype was sampled from a woman aged 25 to 39 with Graves disease. The chain couples TRBV11-2 to TRBJ1-3; D remains ambiguous. This specimen was peripheral blood mononuclear cells (PBMCs), taken at new diagnosis, from a patient treated with antithyroid drugs. CDR3 protein: CASSSGQVVTGNTIYF. The CDR3 DNA follows: TGTGCCAGCAGCTCAGGTCAGGTCGTTACTGGAAACACCATATATTTT.